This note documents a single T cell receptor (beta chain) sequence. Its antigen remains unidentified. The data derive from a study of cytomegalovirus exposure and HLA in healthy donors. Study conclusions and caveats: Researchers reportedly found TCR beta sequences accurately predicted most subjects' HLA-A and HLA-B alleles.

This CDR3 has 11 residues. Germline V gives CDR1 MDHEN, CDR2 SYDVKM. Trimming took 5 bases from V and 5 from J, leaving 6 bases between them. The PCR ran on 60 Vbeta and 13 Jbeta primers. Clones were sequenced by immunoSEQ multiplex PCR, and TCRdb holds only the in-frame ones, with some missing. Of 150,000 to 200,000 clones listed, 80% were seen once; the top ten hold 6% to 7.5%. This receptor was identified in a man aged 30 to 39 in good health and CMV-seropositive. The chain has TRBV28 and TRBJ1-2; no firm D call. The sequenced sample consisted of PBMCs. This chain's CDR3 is CASSGLYGYTF. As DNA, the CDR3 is TGTGCCAGCAGTGGGCTTTATGGCTACACCTTC.